The 4 T cell receptor beta chains in this list originate from one sample, sequenced in a study of T cell responses to AZD1222 COVID-19 vaccine. Assay: immunoSEQ multiplex PCR; the TCRdb copy retains only in-frame clones and omits some. The sample shows 150,000 to 180,000 clones, over 85% of them seen only once. This specimen was peripheral blood, taken on day 0 of AZD1222 vaccination. These receptors were taken from an adult in good health.

The chain combines TRBV29-1 with TRBJ1-4; D is uncertain. CDR1 SQVTM and CDR2 ANQGSEA come from the germline V gene. The CDR3 extends over 11 amino acids. V was cut by 5 bases and J by 4 bases, with 5 bases left in between. The CDR3 loop is CSVSFNEKLFF. CDR3 in DNA: TGCAGCGTTTCCTTTAATGAAAAACTGTTTTTT.

This sequence joins TRBV5-4 and TRBJ1-1, with no clear D. V lost 2 bases and J 5 bases, leaving 13 bases between the germline ends. This CDR3 has 14 residues. Germline V gene data show CDR1 as SGHNT and CDR2 as YYREEE (reference sequence). Here the CDR3 reads CASSLSWLGTEAFF. CDR3 DNA sequence: TGTGCCAGCAGCTTAAGCTGGCTGGGGACTGAAGCTTTCTTT.

This sequence joins TRBV12-3 or TRBV12-4 and TRBJ1-2; TRBD1 might be the D (6 bases). Trimming stripped 5 bases from V and 2 bases from J, with 9 bases between. The CDR3 has 13 residues. In DNA form, the CDR3 reads TGTGCCAGCAGTAAACAGGGCAACTATGGCTACACCTTC. Protein: CASSKQGNYGYTF.

This clone was seen a single time. CDR3 in amino acids: CASSFYRGSYNSPLHF. The CDR3 DNA reads as TGTGCCAGCAGTTTTTACAGGGGCTCCTATAATTCACCCCTCCACTTT. The genes are TRBV28 and TRBJ1-6; TRBD1 matches at 7 bases. Germline CDR1 and CDR2: MDHEN and SYDVKM. This CDR3 has 16 residues. V was clipped by 3 bases and J by 0 bases; unmatched bases: 2.